Presented here are 21 T cell receptor beta chains from one specimen sequenced in a study of T-cell reconstitution after alpha-beta-depleted transplantation in children. Using unique molecular identifiers, the investigators prepared the TCRbeta library. Each CDR3 protein is one row after TCRdb ran MiXCR on the PCR reads. Among 180,000 or so distinct CDR3 sequences listed, approximately 6.8% were seen once. The sample consisted of PBMCs, taken before TCRalphabeta/CD19-depleted stem cell transplant. The source of these receptors is a girl under three years old with combined immunodeficiency, due to receive a stem cell transplant.

Ten or more counts support this clonotype. The gene calls are TRBV7-9 and TRBJ2-1; the match to TRBD2 covers 11 bases. CDR3 length: 16 amino acids. In germline, CDR1 is SEHNR, CDR2 FQNEAQ (reference sequence). J lost 4 bases, V lost 1 base, and 3 bases had no gene match. The CDR3, as DNA: TGTGCCAGCAGCTTAGTAACTAGCGGGGGTTACAATGAGCAGTTCTTC. Protein sequence: CASSLVTSGGYNEQFF.

This clonotype was detected many times. V gene TRBV4-1 combines with J gene TRBJ2-1; D may be TRBD2 (6 bases). This CDR3 region has 14 residues. Trimming removed 1 base at V and 5 bases at J, with 9 bases between. Germline values: CDR1 MGHRA, CDR2 YSYEKL. This CDR3 is CASSQAGVDNEQFF. As DNA, the CDR3 is TGCGCCAGCAGCCAAGCGGGGGTGGACAATGAGCAGTTCTTC.

This clonotype came up many times. This chain links TRBV7-8 with TRBJ2-3; D perhaps matches TRBD2 (5 bases). CDR3 size: 16 residues. Germline values: CDR1 SGHVS, CDR2 FQNEAQ. V dropped 5 bases and J dropped 3 bases, with 18 bases sitting between them. This CDR3 reads CASSPRAVFGTDTQYF. The CDR3 DNA follows: TGTGCCAGCAGCCCGAGGGCGGTCTTCGGTACAGATACGCAGTATTTT.

This clonotype showed up many times. V gene TRBV13 combines with J gene TRBJ2-5; TRBD2 aligns across 8 bases. The germline V gene has CDR1 PRHDT and CDR2 FYEKMQ (reference sequence). There are 17 residues in the CDR3. V lost 2 bases, J lost 4 bases, and 12 bases stayed unmatched. CDR3 DNA sequence: TGTGCCAGCAGCTTATACCCCACGGATAGCGGGACAGAGACCCAGTACTTC. Residues: CASSLYPTDSGTETQYF.

A remark on this clonotype: At one end, the junction sequence differs from germline, possibly due to a read error. CDR3 in DNA: TGTACCAGCTGTCCCCCAATTGGACTAGCGGGAGCCGCCTACAATGAGCAGTTCTTC. It is translated as CTSCPPIGLAGAAYNEQFF. J is TRBJ2-1 and V is TRBV2, with 13 bases that match TRBD2. CDR1 and CDR2 from the germline V gene are SNHLY and FYNNEI. The CDR3 contains 19 residues.

This clonotype was picked up a small number of times. The chain has TRBV30 and TRBJ1-2; a possible D gene is TRBD1 (6 bases). Trimming took off 7 bases at V and 8 bases at J, with 14 bases between the two ends. Germline CDR1 reads GTSNPN; CDR2 reads SVGIG (reference sequence). The CDR3 spans 11 residues. The DNA of the CDR3 is TGTGCCTACGGGACACACCTAGGCTACACCTTC. Protein sequence: CAYGTHLGYTF.

This clonotype has at least ten counts. This chain links TRBV20-1 with TRBJ2-7; D remains ambiguous. The germline V and J ends were trimmed by 3 bases and 1 base, with 10 bases remaining between them. Germline CDR1 and CDR2: DFQATT and SNEGSKA (reference sequence). This CDR3 comprises 13 residues. For the CDR3, the DNA is TGCAGTGCTAGGGTCGGGTTTTCCTACGAGCAGTACTTC. The encoded protein is CSARVGFSYEQYF.

The table lists this clonotype with many counts. The chain has TRBV5-1 and TRBJ2-6; no clear D. V shed 4 bases and J shed 8 bases, with 16 bases lying between them. Germline V gene sequence: CDR1 SGHRS, CDR2 YFSETQ. The CDR3 extends over 15 amino acids. This chain's CDR3 is CASSPLQLESNVLTF. CDR3 nucleotide sequence: TGCGCCAGCAGCCCTCTGCAGTTGGAGTCCAACGTCCTGACTTTC.

This clonotype came up many times. The chain uses TRBV27 and TRBJ2-1; D gene ambiguous. Deletions cut 7 bases from V and 3 bases from J, with 7 bases between. The CDR3 sequence is 12 residues long. Germline CDR1 is MNHEY and CDR2 is SMNVEV (reference sequence). DNA for the CDR3: TGTGCCAGCACCACCAGCTACAATGAGCAGTTCTTC. Protein: CASTTSYNEQFF.

This clonotype was observed at least ten times. The rearrangement links TRBV7-3 to TRBJ2-5; 15 positions match TRBD2. Germline V gene sequence: CDR1 SGHTA, CDR2 FQGTGA. V trimming: 3 bases; J trimming: 5 bases; junction bases outside the gene matches: 7. The CDR3 is 17 residues long. CDR3 coding DNA: TGTGCCAGCAGCTTCTCAACCGGGACTAGCGGGGGGGAGACCCAGTACTTC. Protein product: CASSFSTGTSGGETQYF. The full variable domain, rest sourced from reference TRBV7-3 and TRBJ2-5, is GAGVSQTPSNKVTEKGKYVELRCDPISGHTALYWYRQSLGQGPEFLIYFQGTGAADDSGLPNDRFFAVRPEGSVSTLKIQRTERGDSAVYLCASSFSTGTSGGETQYFGPGTRLLVL.

This clonotype was detected many times. The V gene is TRBV19, the J gene TRBJ1-1, with a possible D match to TRBD1 (5 bases). Germline V gives CDR1 LNHDA, CDR2 SQIVND (reference sequence). The CDR3 spans 14 residues. Trimming removed 3 bases from V and 3 bases from J, with 11 bases in between. CDR3 in DNA: TGTGCCAGTAGTATCTCGGAGGGGTACACTGAAGCTTTCTTT. It encodes CASSISEGYTEAFF.

As concerns this clonotype: At one end, the junction sequence differs from germline, possibly due to a read error. The chain recombines TRBV13 with TRBJ1-1; 7 bases map to TRBD1. Germline V gives CDR1 PRHDT, CDR2 FYEKMQ (reference sequence). This CDR3 has 14 amino acids. The chain's CDR3 is CAGSQGGRGTEAFF. The DNA of the CDR3 is TGTGCCGGCAGCCAGGGGGGCAGGGGAACTGAAGCTTTCTTT.

Ten or more counts support this clonotype. CDR3 in DNA: TGCAGCGCCGGGACTAGCGGGGGCCTCACAGATACGCAGTATTTT. Encoded protein: CSAGTSGGLTDTQYF. The chain combines TRBV29-1 with TRBJ2-3; 14 bases line up with TRBD2. The length of the CDR3 is 15 residues. J gave up 2 bases and V 7 bases, and 5 bases lay outside the gene matches. Germline V CDR1 and CDR2: SQVTM, ANQGSEA.

This clonotype occurred many times. CDR3 nucleotide sequence: TGTGCCACCAGTGAGGAGGCGGGGGAGAGCACAGATACGCAGTATTTT. Translated, it gives CATSEEAGESTDTQYF. The chain combines TRBV24-1 with TRBJ2-3; 7 bases are shared with TRBD2. Per the germline V gene, CDR1 is KGHDR and CDR2 is SFDVKD. V lost 4 bases, J lost 0 bases, and 6 bases stayed unmatched. The CDR3 spans 16 residues.

This clonotype came up many times. The chain recombines TRBV5-1 with TRBJ2-3; TRBD2 might be the D (5 bases). From germline, CDR1 is SGHRS and CDR2 YFSETQ. The CDR3 sequence is 14 residues long. V dropped 6 bases and J dropped 1 base, with 12 bases sitting between them. In DNA form, the CDR3 reads TGCGCCAGCACCTCGGGGATCGGCACAGATACGCAGTATTTT. This sequence encodes CASTSGIGTDTQYF.

This clonotype was observed at least ten times. The gene calls are TRBV9 and TRBJ2-3; perhaps TRBD2 as D (6 bases). The CDR3 runs to 17 residues. The germline V gene has CDR1 SGDLS and CDR2 YYNGEE. V lost 0 bases, J lost 2 bases, and 16 bases lay in between. CDR3 sequence: CASSVVDGSPSTDTQYF. The CDR3 nucleotides read TGTGCCAGCAGCGTAGTCGACGGGAGTCCATCCACAGATACGCAGTATTTT.

This clonotype was detected ten times or more. CDR3 residues: CASSLAFQNYEQYF. The CDR3, as DNA: TGTGCCAGCAGCTTAGCTTTCCAGAACTACGAGCAGTACTTC. This sequence joins TRBV7-2 and TRBJ2-7, with D unresolved. CDR3 length: 14 amino acids. CDR1 is SGHTA, CDR2 FQGNSA, per germline. V lost 0 bases and J 3 bases, leaving 9 bases between the germline ends.

This clonotype has just a few counts. The genes are TRBV6-5 and TRBJ2-5; a possible D gene is TRBD1 (6 bases). The CDR3 spans 16 residues. Trimming left V 1 base short and J 6 bases short, with 18 bases between. The germline V gene has CDR1 MNHEY and CDR2 SVGAGI. In nucleotides, the CDR3 is TGTGCCAGCAGTTACTTTTGGGGACACCCCCTCAAGACCCAGTACTTC. This gives the protein CASSYFWGHPLKTQYF.

Of note for this clonotype: A much larger clonotype is one base distant, so this may be a read error. This sequence joins TRBV5-1 and TRBJ1-1; D gene unclear. This CDR3 is built from 11 residues. Germline assignment: CDR1 SGHRS and CDR2 YFSETQ. Deletions cut 0 bases from V and 12 bases from J, with 9 bases between. This CDR3 reads CASSLGRDTFF. CDR3 DNA sequence: TGCGCCAGCAGCTTGGGCCGTGATACTTTCTTT.

This clonotype was seen repeatedly, ten times or more. The rearrangement links TRBV12-3 or TRBV12-4 to TRBJ2-2; the D gene is possibly TRBD2 (5 bases). The CDR3 runs 14 residues. V lost 7 bases to trimming and J lost 6 bases, with 15 bases between them. The CDR3 spells CASNLQDLAGELFF. Written as DNA, the CDR3 is TGTGCCAGCAACCTCCAGGACTTAGCCGGGGAGCTGTTTTTT.

This clonotype was observed a few times. The chain is built from TRBV7-3 and TRBJ2-5, with D perhaps given as TRBD1 or TRBD2 (5 bases each). There are 15 residues in the CDR3. V was shortened by 5 bases and J by 5 bases, with 18 bases between the two germline ends. Per the germline V gene, CDR1 is SGHTA and CDR2 is FQGTGA. CDR3 bases: TGTGCCAGCAGCGTAAATTGGGGCGGGCGGGAGACCCAGTACTTC. As protein: CASSVNWGGRETQYF.